The clone carrying this TCR beta chain has only a few counts. What it binds is not known. The data were taken from a study of T-cell reconstitution after alpha-beta-depleted transplantation in children. The study's findings and limits: Fresh T-cell production supplied most of the T-cell counts and diversity seen one year after transplant. Reportedly, alpha-beta T cells present about two months post-transplant originated from several hundred expanded clones of graft origin.

Germline CDR1 is DFQATT and CDR2 is SNEGSKA (reference sequence). The ends lost 5 bases at V and 6 bases at J; junction bases unmatched: 9. The CDR3 is 14 amino acids. Unique molecular identifiers featured in how the TCRbeta library was prepared. TCRdb called the PCR reads again in MiXCR, with one record for every CDR3 protein. The table shows some 600,000 distinct CDR3 sequences, with 10% to 15% occurring only once. The material was PBMCs, mostly from graft donor cells, obtained 360 days after TCRalphabeta/CD19-depleted stem cell transplant. This TCR was recovered from a male patient between 10 and 17 years old who had a stem cell transplant for acute myeloid leukemia, so the T cells may come from the graft donor. The chain is built from TRBV20-1 and TRBJ2-1; 8 bases are a match to TRBD2. CDR3 DNA sequence: TGCAGTGCTCCCCGAGCGGGAGACCCCAATGAGCAGTTCTTC. Protein: CSAPRAGDPNEQFF.